The clone carrying this T cell receptor beta chain was found a few times. These data are taken from a study of identical twins. TCRdb redid the calling of the 5' RACE reads with MiXCR, one entry per CDR3 protein. The repertoire holds around 500,000 distinct CDR3 sequences, with 13% to 15% as singletons. Germline trimming cut 5 bases from V and 2 bases from J; bases unmatched to any gene: 3. Germline-derived CDR1 and CDR2 are MNHNS and SASEGT. CDR3 size: 15 residues. The same sample was also studied in work on yellow fever vaccine responses in identical twins.

This sequence originates from a woman younger than 35 in good health. Sequencing input: CD4+ T cells sorted from blood. The rearrangement links TRBV6-1 to TRBJ2-2; 9 nucleotides line up with TRBD1. Here the CDR3 reads CASSTQGANTGELFF. The CDR3 DNA is TGTGCCAGCAGTACACAGGGGGCAAACACCGGGGAGCTGTTTTTT.